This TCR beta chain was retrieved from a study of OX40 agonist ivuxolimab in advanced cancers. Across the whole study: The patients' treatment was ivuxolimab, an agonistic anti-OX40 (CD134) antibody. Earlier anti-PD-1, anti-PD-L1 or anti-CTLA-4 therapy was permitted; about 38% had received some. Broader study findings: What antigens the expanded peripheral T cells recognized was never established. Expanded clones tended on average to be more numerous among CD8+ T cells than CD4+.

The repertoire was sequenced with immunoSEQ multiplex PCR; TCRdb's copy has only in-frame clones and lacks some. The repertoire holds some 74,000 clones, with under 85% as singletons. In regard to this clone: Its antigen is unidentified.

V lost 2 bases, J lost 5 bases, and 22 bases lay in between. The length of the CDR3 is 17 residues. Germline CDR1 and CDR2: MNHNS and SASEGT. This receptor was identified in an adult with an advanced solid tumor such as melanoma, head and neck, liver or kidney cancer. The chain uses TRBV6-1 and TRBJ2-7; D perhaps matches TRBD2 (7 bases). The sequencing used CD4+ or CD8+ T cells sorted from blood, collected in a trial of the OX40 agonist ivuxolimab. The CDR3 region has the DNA TGTGCCAGCAGTGAATACCGGAGGGGGGGACGCTTGGACGAGCAGTACTTC. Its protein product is CASSEYRRGGRLDEQYF.